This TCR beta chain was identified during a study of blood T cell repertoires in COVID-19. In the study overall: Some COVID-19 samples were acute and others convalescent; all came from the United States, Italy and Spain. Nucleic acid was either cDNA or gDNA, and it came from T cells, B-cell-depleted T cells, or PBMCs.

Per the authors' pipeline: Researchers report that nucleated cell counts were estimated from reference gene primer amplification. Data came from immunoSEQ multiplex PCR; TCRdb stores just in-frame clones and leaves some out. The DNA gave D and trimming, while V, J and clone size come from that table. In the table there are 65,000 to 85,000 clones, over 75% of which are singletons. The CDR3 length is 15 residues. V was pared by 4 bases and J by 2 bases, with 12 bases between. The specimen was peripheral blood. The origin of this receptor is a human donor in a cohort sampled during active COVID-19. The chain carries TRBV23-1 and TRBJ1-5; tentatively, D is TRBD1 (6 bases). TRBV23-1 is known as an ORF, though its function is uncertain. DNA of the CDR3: TGCGCCAGCAGTCGGTGGGAGGGGGGCAATCAGCCCCAGCATTTT. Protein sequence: CASSRWEGGNQPQHF.